This T cell receptor (beta chain) was captured by sequencing in a study of cytomegalovirus exposure and HLA in healthy donors. Study findings and constraints: The majority of CMV-associated TCR beta chains were reported as apparently HLA-restricted in a later analysis. Researchers reported in a later analysis that a missense DCLRE1C variant was tied to TCR beta V- and J-gene trimming.

Germline V gives CDR1 LGHNA, CDR2 YSLEER. Trimming left V 5 bases short and J 4 bases short, with 6 bases between. This CDR3 spans 12 amino acids. Healthy bone marrow donors supplied every sample. Details on this clone: Its specificity is not known.

PCR primers comprised 60 Vbeta and 13 Jbeta primers. Sequencing was performed with immunoSEQ multiplex PCR; in TCRdb, only in-frame clones are kept and a portion is missing. The data hold 110,000 to 150,000 clones, with 80% observed a single time. The receptor comes from a male donor in good health and CMV-seronegative. The chain carries TRBV4-3 and TRBJ1-3; no clear D. Input material: PBMCs. This chain's CDR3 is CASSYQGNTIYF. CDR3 coding DNA: TGCGCCAGCAGCTACCAGGGAAACACCATATATTTT.